This TCR beta chain was sequenced in a study of T cell repertoires in cytomegalovirus infection. Background on the study: Alongside well-studied HLA-B-restricted CMV epitopes, recently identified HLA-C-restricted CMV epitopes were also used. It was the public TCR beta signatures that indicated both CMV infection and matching HLA type.

Trimming left V 1 base short and J 7 bases short, with 18 bases between. Germline-derived CDR1 and CDR2 are SGHDT and YYEEEE. The CDR3 covers 16 residues. The sample holds a few counts of this clonotype. Its antigen is currently unknown. A single record per CDR3 protein comes from TCRdb applying MiXCR to the reads. Counted here are approximately 770,000 distinct CDR3 sequences, almost 30% occurring once; the ten biggest clones make up around 12%. This sequence was found in a human donor in good health (CMV status not recorded). Some clones in this sample may be carry-over from other donors' samples. This chain uses TRBV5-6 with TRBJ1-5, with a tentative D call TRBD1 (5 bases). The specimen comprised cultured CD8+ T cells from PBMCs, sampled from culture after CMV antigen stimulation. This CDR3 is CASSLRIGPKGQPQHF. The CDR3 bases are TGTGCCAGCAGCTTGCGGATCGGACCGAAGGGGCAGCCCCAGCATTTT.